This is a list of T cell receptor beta chains from one sample in a study of T cell responses to AZD1222 COVID-19 vaccine. TCRdb's table, derived via immunoSEQ multiplex PCR, lists solely in-frame clones and lacks some. Of about 67,000 clones in the sample, roughly 80% were seen once. This specimen consisted of peripheral blood, obtained 28 days after the second AZD1222 dose. Receptors originate from an adult who received the AZD1222 COVID-19 vaccine. Both conserved end residues are part of each CDR3. A D gene is named only where the DNA matches it firmly. The size field is filled for only some rows; it gives once, few, many or a size class.

j_call,d_call,v_call,clone_size,cdr3_nt,cdr3_aa
TRBJ2-5,TRBD1,TRBV7-2,.,TGTGCCAGCAACGAGGACAGGTCGAGGGCCCAGTACTTC,CASNEDRSRAQYF
TRBJ1-2,TRBD1,TRBV25-1,.,TGTGCCAGCAGTGCAACTCCCGGGACAGAGACTGGCTACACCTTC,CASSATPGTETGYTF
TRBJ2-1,.,TRBV27,.,TGTGCCAGCAGTTTATCCTCGGCCGGGGTTAATGAGCAGTTCTTC,CASSLSSAGVNEQFF
TRBJ1-6,.,TRBV12-3/TRBV12-4,.,TGTGCCAGCAGTTTAATCGAAGGACAGACACTCCACTTT,CASSLIEGQTLHF
TRBJ1-1,.,TRBV27,many,TGTGCCAGCAGTCCCGAGTCAGGAAAGGGAGCTTTCTTT,CASSPESGKGAFF
TRBJ2-7,.,TRBV5-1,.,TGCGCCAGCAGCTTGGAGGGACGGTACTCCTACGAGCAGTACTTC,CASSLEGRYSYEQYF
TRBJ1-2,.,TRBV19,.,TGTGCCATTCCCCTAGGGAGACTTCAGGATGGCTACACCTTC,CAIPLGRLQDGYTF
TRBJ2-7,.,TRBV27,.,TGTGCCAGCAGTCTAAACAGATACGAGCAGTACTTC,CASSLNRYEQYF
TRBJ1-5,TRBD1,TRBV15,.,TGTGCCACCAGCAGATCGGACAGGGGAGTGCGCAATCAGCCCCAGCATTTT,CATSRSDRGVRNQPQHF
TRBJ1-4,TRBD1,TRBV6-5,.,TGTGCCAGCAGCGTGTCAGGGGGCTTTGGGGAAAAACTGTTTTTT,CASSVSGGFGEKLFF
TRBJ2-3,TRBD2,TRBV20-1,.,TGCAGTGCTAGTGGGCCCCTAGCGGGTAGCACAGATACGCAGTATTTT,CSASGPLAGSTDTQYF
TRBJ1-1,.,TRBV5-1,.,TGCGCCAGCAGCTCCGTCTGGAGTTTGAACACTGAAGCTTTCTTT,CASSSVWSLNTEAFF
TRBJ1-5,TRBD1,TRBV2,.,TGTGCCAGCAGCCTACAGGGGGCGAATCAGCCCCAGCATTTT,CASSLQGANQPQHF
TRBJ1-4,.,TRBV2,.,TGTGCCAGCAGTGAAGACCCATTGTGGGAAAAACTGTTTTTT,CASSEDPLWEKLFF
TRBJ1-5,.,TRBV28,.,TGTGCCAGCAGTTTCCCAGACCCAGCCGTTTATAGCAATCAGCCCCAGCATTTT,CASSFPDPAVYSNQPQHF
TRBJ2-7,.,TRBV6-1,.,TGTGCCAGCAGTGAAGCGTTACAGGGACGCTACGAGCAGTACTTC,CASSEALQGRYEQYF
TRBJ2-5,.,TRBV6-2/TRBV6-3,.,TGTGCCAGCAGTGCCCTGGGGAGCGGCCAAGAGACCCAGTACTTC,CASSALGSGQETQYF
TRBJ1-1,TRBD1,TRBV7-6,.,TGTGCCAGCAGCTTCGTCTGGACCACAGGGGGAAATACTGAAGCTTTCTTT,CASSFVWTTGGNTEAFF
TRBJ1-1,.,TRBV29-1,.,TGCAGCTCCCCCCGGGAGGGGGGGATGAACACTGAAGCTTTCTTT,CSSPREGGMNTEAFF
TRBJ2-3,TRBD1,TRBV5-5,.,TGTGCCAGCAGCTCCTCCGGGACAGATCACACAGATACGCAGTATTTT,CASSSSGTDHTDTQYF
TRBJ1-1,.,TRBV5-1,.,TGCGCCAGCAGGGTATTAGGGGCGAACACTGAAGCTTTCTTT,CASRVLGANTEAFF
TRBJ2-3,TRBD1,TRBV5-1,.,TGCGCCAGCAGCAGGGACAGCCCGGATACGCAGTATTTT,CASSRDSPDTQYF
TRBJ2-7,TRBD1,TRBV5-1,.,TGCGCCAGCAGCTGGGGACAGGAAGACACCTACGAGCAGTACTTC,CASSWGQEDTYEQYF
TRBJ1-1,.,TRBV28,.,TGTGCCAGCATCACCGACATGAACACTGAAGCTTTCTTT,CASITDMNTEAFF
TRBJ2-7,.,TRBV6-5,once,TGTGCCAGCAGTCTGAATTACGAGCAGTACTTC,CASSLNYEQYF
TRBJ2-1,TRBD1,TRBV29-1,.,TGCAGCTCCCGGGACAGGGGGCGGGGTGAGCAGTTCTTC,CSSRDRGRGEQFF
TRBJ2-2,.,TRBV6-6,.,TGTGCCAGCAGGTCGGGCAGTCCGGGCACCGGGGAGCTGTTTTTT,CASRSGSPGTGELFF
TRBJ2-2,.,TRBV7-7,.,TGTGCCAGCTCTAGGCAGGGGAACACCGGGGAGCTGTTTTTT,CASSRQGNTGELFF
TRBJ2-3,.,TRBV18,once,TGTGCCAGCTCACCACCAGGCACAACGGGGACAGATACGCAGTATTTT,CASSPPGTTGTDTQYF
TRBJ1-5,.,TRBV18,.,TGTGCCAGCTCACAACAGGACAATCAGCCCCAGCATTTT,CASSQQDNQPQHF
TRBJ2-1,TRBD1,TRBV9,.,TGTGCCAGCAGCCGAAACACAGGGGGCGCCTACAATGAGCAGTTCTTC,CASSRNTGGAYNEQFF
TRBJ2-4,.,TRBV30,few,TGTGCCTGGAGTAGAGGGGGGGCTTACATTCAGTACTTC,CAWSRGGAYIQYF
TRBJ1-1,TRBD1,TRBV19,once,TGTGCCAGTAGAACCTACAGGGGCCCGAGGACTGAAGCTTTCTTT,CASRTYRGPRTEAFF
TRBJ1-2,.,TRBV4-3,few,TGCGCCAGCAGCCGAAGCCCTTCCGGGAACTATGGCTACACCTTC,CASSRSPSGNYGYTF
TRBJ1-2,TRBD1,TRBV3-1/TRBV3-2,.,TGTGCCAGCAGCCAAGGGACAGGAGCTAACTATGGCTACACCTTC,CASSQGTGANYGYTF
TRBJ2-3,TRBD2,TRBV5-5,.,TGTGCCAGCAGCTTCGGTACTAGCGCCCTCCGGGATACGCAGTATTTT,CASSFGTSALRDTQYF
TRBJ1-4,TRBD1,TRBV7-8,few,TGTGCCAGCAGCCCAACCGACAGGGCAGGGGAAAAACTGTTTTTT,CASSPTDRAGEKLFF
TRBJ2-5,TRBD2,TRBV9,.,TGTGCCAGCAGCGGGACTAGCGGGGGAGAGACCCAGTACTTC,CASSGTSGGETQYF
TRBJ2-7,.,TRBV5-8,medium-sized,TGTGCCAGCAGCTTAATAGGGTTATCCTACGAGCAGTACTTC,CASSLIGLSYEQYF
TRBJ2-5,.,TRBV5-4,few,TGTGCCAGCAGCTTGGCCAAGCAGGGGGGAGAGACCCAGTACTTC,CASSLAKQGGETQYF
TRBJ1-5,.,TRBV30,.,TGTGCCTGGGCGGGCAGCAATCAGCCCCAGCATTTT,CAWAGSNQPQHF
TRBJ2-6,TRBD1,TRBV27,.,TGTGCCAGCAGCTTAATACAGGGGGCTGTTGCTGGGGCCAACGTCCTGACTTTC,CASSLIQGAVAGANVLTF
TRBJ1-5,TRBD1,TRBV7-9,.,TGTGCCAGCAGCTCCGGGACAGGGGATAGCCGGCCCCAGCATTTT,CASSSGTGDSRPQHF
TRBJ2-1,.,TRBV5-6,.,TGTGCCAGCAGCTTGGCGCGACTCTCCTACAATGAGCAGTTCTTC,CASSLARLSYNEQFF
TRBJ2-2,.,TRBV9,.,TGTGCCAGCAGCGTAGAGGGGGGCAAGGCCGGGGAGCTGTTTTTT,CASSVEGGKAGELFF
TRBJ2-7,.,TRBV20-1,.,TGCAGCCCTAGGAGGCCTTACGAGCAGTACTTC,CSPRRPYEQYF
TRBJ1-2,TRBD1,TRBV28,.,TGTGCCAGCAACCTGGGACAGGGAGGAGGCTACACCTTC,CASNLGQGGGYTF
TRBJ2-7,.,TRBV7-9,.,TGTGCCAGCAGCCCCCAATCCATATACGAGCAGTACTTC,CASSPQSIYEQYF
TRBJ1-6,.,TRBV19,.,TGTGCCAGTAGTATAGATGCGGGGTCCGGCTATAATTCACCCCTCCACTTT,CASSIDAGSGYNSPLHF
TRBJ1-2,TRBD1,TRBV7-8,.,TGTGCCAGCAGCTTAGCCGGCCAATTGGGACAGGGACACTACACCTTC,CASSLAGQLGQGHYTF
TRBJ2-3,.,TRBV5-1,.,TGCGCCAGCAGCTTGGTCAGTCCGGAGAGCACAGATACGCAGTATTTT,CASSLVSPESTDTQYF
TRBJ2-2,TRBD1,TRBV29-1,.,TGCAGCGTCGAAGGGGTACAGGGGGTCAACACCGGGGAGCTGTTTTTT,CSVEGVQGVNTGELFF
TRBJ1-1,.,TRBV18,.,TGTGCCAGCTCACCTACAGGGCGAGGTAACACTGAAGCTTTCTTT,CASSPTGRGNTEAFF